Reported below is one T cell receptor beta chain. Its antigen target is currently unknown. Nothing much larger sits one base from this clone, and base qualities are not available. Other DNA sequences within the sample encode an identical CDR3. Library preparation employed the immunoSEQ multiplex PCR assay. A mixture of 60 forward primers for TCR Vbeta segments and 13 reverse primers for TCR Jbeta segments was used in the multiplex PCR. Amplification of the CDR3 region of rearranged TCR beta genes was performed with a multiplex PCR assay on genomic DNA. On the Illumina HiSeq System, the amplified TCR beta libraries were sequenced as 87-base-pair reads. Regarding the original processing steps: Across the 700 or so repertoires, a later analysis counted tens of millions of unique TCR beta chains, about 10 million of which were shared by at least two donors. To remove PCR and sequencing errors, raw reads were error-corrected and collapsed into unique sequences using a nearest-neighbor algorithm that merged closely related sequences. CDR3 sequences were aligned to IMGT reference sequences to assign V, D and J gene segments. For a sequence to be retained, at least a six-nucleotide match to both a V gene segment and a J gene segment was required. Rearrangements were called productive when the CDR3 lacked stop codons and stayed in frame with V and J; all others were non-productive. Following IMGT convention, CDR3 was defined as the stretch from the second conserved V-encoded cysteine up to the conserved J-encoded phenylalanine. The earlier analysis of about 590 of the donors excluded sequences that lacked an unambiguous match to a single V gene segment. An earlier analysis of several hundred of the donors called V segments functional above 56.7% productive rearrangements and segregating when the between-donor standard deviation exceeded 5%. A statistical classification framework was built to diagnose cytomegalovirus status from the catalog of TCR beta chain sequences. In a later analysis, TCR nucleotide sequences were compared against IMGT/GENE-DB human TR gene sequences so that V and J genes could be assigned. The TCRdist pipeline was used in a later analysis to assign CDR3 sequences and most-parsimonious VDJ recombination scenarios. In a later analysis, each TCR beta chain was defined by its CDR3 amino acid sequence together with its V-gene family, and reads without a unique V-gene family were excluded. A later analysis removed 592 highly shared, low-generation-probability nucleotide sequences to deal with suspected cross-contamination and a sequencing artifact. For each public chain, a later analysis derived a clonal expansion index from normalized ranks of inferred template counts within each repertoire. In a later analysis, generation probabilities were computed using a VDJ recombination model fitted to out-of-frame rearrangements, and the results were checked against IGoR. Hypergeometric tests were used in a later analysis to score TCR-TCR, TCR-HLA and TCR-CMV co-occurrence, with a repertoire-size bias correction applied to the TCR pairs. To estimate false discovery rates, a later analysis permuted the HLA or CMV assignments 20 times. In a later analysis, co-occurring TCRs were grouped using DBSCAN, and TCRdist sequence similarity was added for clustering within HLA-allele-positive subsets. Repertoires with fewer than 30,000 or more than 120,000 public chains, plus five repertoires with anomalous nucleotide sharing, were excluded from co-occurrence clustering. In TCRdb, the immuneACCESS table is reduced to in-frame sequences with V and J assigned. These tables do not hold every clone; where another copy was compared, an unresolved V gene accounts for under half, and the others remain unexplained. V and J calls and clone size are as listed in that table; D and trimming were resolved from the DNA. This sample holds around 200,000 clones; around three quarters were observed only once. About a sixth of the sample comes from the top ten.

The CDR3, from cysteine to phenylalanine, totals 14 residues. Just the 42-base CDR3 DNA is kept, in frame starting at base 1. V ends up 5 bases short and J 3 bases short, with an unmatched junction base count of 5. CDR1 SGHTA and CDR2 FQGNSA are derived from the germline V gene. The data derive from a study of cytomegalovirus exposure and HLA in healthy donors (dated by TCRdb to about 2017). For the study in its entirety: In an earlier analysis of some 610 of the donors, under 300 Gb of sequence data and 95 million to 130 million unique TCR beta sequences from roughly 200 million T cells were reported. Around 320 gigabases of sequencing data and tens of millions of unique TCR sequences were included in an early release covering roughly 600 HLA-typed donors. Among the roughly 390 genotyped donors, about 85% belonged to the genetic ancestry cluster associated with self-reported Caucasian donors. The study aimed to test whether signatures of past pathogen exposure could be identified by cataloging public T cell receptors. Using immunosequencing, the study profiled T cell repertoires from 500 to 800 subjects and related those repertoires to cytomegalovirus serostatus. A separate validation cohort of roughly 130 different subjects was used in addition to the roughly 640-subject first cohort. To predict cytomegalovirus infection status, the study brought together high-throughput TCR immunosequencing, statistical association of individual TCRs with disease status, and machine learning. To study patterns of TCR occurrence, a later analysis re-analyzed previously published TCR beta repertoires from around 700 donors and added high-resolution HLA genotyping. Rather than using new phenotypic data, the later analysis identified candidate immune exposures from TCR beta sequences and from how often those sequences occurred across donors. An earlier analysis of several hundred of the donors applied high-throughput TCR beta sequencing to assess whether each TCR beta V gene segment acted as functional or pseudogenic. Donor age, sex, ethnicity and CMV serostatus were collected together with the repertoire data. In a later genetic analysis, genome-wide SNP genotypes for 398 of the 666 donors were used, and that subset was treated as a discovery cohort. Every repertoire in the discovery cohort had been generated on one and the same sequencing platform. HLA typing included class I and class II loci at four-digit resolution. Typing coverage varied by locus: roughly 620-640 donors for A, B, C, DRB1 and DQB1; roughly 520 for DQA1; approximately 570 for DPA1; fewer than 480 for DPB1. Because of strong linkage in the cohort, a handful of DR-DQ haplotypes were treated as single units for association and clustering. Among some 400 genotyped donors of the cohort, an average of roughly 230,000 unique TCR beta nucleotide sequences was sequenced per donor, of which about 18% were non-productive.

General study outcomes and caveats: Broadly in line with IMGT annotations, most TCR beta V segments showed up in productive rearrangements about 90% or about 30% of the time in an earlier analysis of 587 of the donors. In the study, about 150 TCR beta chains were listed as associated with cytomegalovirus. For the cohort, immune exposure information was limited to CMV serostatus. An association between a missense DCLRE1C variant and V-gene and J-gene trimming of TCR beta chains was found in a later genetic analysis and replicated in an independent cohort. Compared with the approximately 710-donor mean, donors in an Asian-associated ancestry cluster had fewer N-insertions in productive TCRs, according to a later genetic analysis. The classifier was reported to diagnose cytomegalovirus status with high specificity and sensitivity in both the original cohort and the validation cohort. The cohort was sequenced for TCR beta chains only, and without alpha or paired-chain data the features that could be detected were limited. Linkage disequilibrium might explain the correlated functional status among segregating V segments, but an unknown experimental factor could not be ruled out. In vitro tests confirmed that a few of the cytomegalovirus-associated TCR beta chains recognize cytomegalovirus antigens. Some IMGT-functional V segments, including TRBV6-2 and TRBV6-3, could not be distinguished by the 87-base-pair reads and were therefore excluded. Most TCR sequences were seen in very few donors, while some public TCRs were found in many individuals. The authors suggested that the approach could potentially be extended to other disease states and immunological phenotypes. In a later analysis, HLA-associated TCR beta chains showed more clonal expansion and lower generation probabilities than non-associated chains that were equally common. In a later analysis, the rate of TCR association differed among HLA loci, with DRB1 alleles having the most associated TCRs and HLA-C alleles having the fewest. Because some donors lacked HLA typing at each locus, the association tests relied only on the typed subset. Assigning TCR associations to individual alleles was difficult when HLA alleles, especially DR and DQ, strongly co-occurred. According to a later analysis, most CMV-associated TCR beta chains appeared to be HLA-restricted, and the HLA associations seemed to be driven largely by CMV exposure. Specific HLA alleles were associated with 18,000 or so TCR beta sequences at a false discovery rate of 0.05 in a later analysis. According to a later analysis, parvovirus B19, influenza, CMV and Epstein-Barr virus appeared linked to several top co-occurrence clusters. A further reported finding was that TCR beta sequences accurately predicted the HLA-A and HLA-B alleles for most subjects in the first cohort. The presence/absence analyses assumed that sequencing depth was roughly uniform across donors, and that assumption may not be true. The sequencing pipeline was judged likely to have produced a cluster of highly shared sequence variants as a technical artifact. Because counts were too low, roughly 16 rarely observed V segments, including chromosome 9 orphons, were excluded from the earlier analysis of several hundred of the donors.

In total, approximately 700 healthy bone marrow donors made up the cohort. At the time of sampling, all cohort members were nominally healthy, though unrecorded immune exposures were likely present. The donor was CMV seronegative and belonged to the group of over 350 seronegative cohort members. A peripheral blood sample was provided by each donor, and peripheral blood mononuclear cells were used for TCR beta sequencing. The Qiagen DNeasy Blood Extraction Kit was used to extract genomic DNA from the blood cell samples. Sequencing was performed on PBMCs. This receptor was obtained from a man aged 35-49 years in good health and CMV-seronegative. The rearrangement joined TRBV7-2 to TRBJ2-7; 9 nucleotides in the junction match TRBD1. CDR3 region: CASSPGTGRYEQYF. The sequenced DNA is TGTGCCAGCAGCCCAGGGACAGGGCGCTACGAGCAGTACTTC.